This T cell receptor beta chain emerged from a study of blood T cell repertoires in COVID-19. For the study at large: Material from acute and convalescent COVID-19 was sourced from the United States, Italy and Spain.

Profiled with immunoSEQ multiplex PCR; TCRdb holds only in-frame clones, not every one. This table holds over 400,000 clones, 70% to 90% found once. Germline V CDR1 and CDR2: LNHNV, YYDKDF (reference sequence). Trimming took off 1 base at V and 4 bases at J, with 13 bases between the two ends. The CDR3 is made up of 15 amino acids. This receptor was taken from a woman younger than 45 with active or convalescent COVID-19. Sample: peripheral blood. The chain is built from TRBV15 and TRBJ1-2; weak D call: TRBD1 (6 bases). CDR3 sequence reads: CATSRGPGASYGYTF. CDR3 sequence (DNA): TGTGCCACCAGCAGAGGTCCAGGGGCTTCCTATGGCTACACCTTC.